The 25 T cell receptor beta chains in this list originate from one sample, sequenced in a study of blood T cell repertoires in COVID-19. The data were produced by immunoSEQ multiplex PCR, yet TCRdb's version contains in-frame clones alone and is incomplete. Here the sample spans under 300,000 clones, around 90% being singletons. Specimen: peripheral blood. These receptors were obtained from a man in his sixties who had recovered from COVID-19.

CDR3 bases: TGTGCCAGCAGTGAAGCTCCGGGTCGGAATCAGCCCCAGCATTTT. Translating it yields CASSEAPGRNQPQHF. V gene TRBV6-1 combines with J gene TRBJ1-5; D is undetermined. CDR1 is MNHNS and CDR2 is SASEGT in the germline V gene. Trimming pared 0 bases from V and 4 bases from J, leaving 10 bases between. The length of the CDR3 is 15 residues.

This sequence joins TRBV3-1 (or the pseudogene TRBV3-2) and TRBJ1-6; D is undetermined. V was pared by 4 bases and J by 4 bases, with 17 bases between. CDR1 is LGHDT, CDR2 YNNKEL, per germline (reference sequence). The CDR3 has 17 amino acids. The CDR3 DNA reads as TGTGCCAGCAGCCGGAGTTCAGAGGGAGTATATAATTCACCCCTCCACTTT. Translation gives CASSRSSEGVYNSPLHF.

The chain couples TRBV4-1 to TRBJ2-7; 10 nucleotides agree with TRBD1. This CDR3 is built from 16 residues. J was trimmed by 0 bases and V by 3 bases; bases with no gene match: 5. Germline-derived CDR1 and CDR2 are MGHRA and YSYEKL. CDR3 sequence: CASSQSGTGVSYEQYF. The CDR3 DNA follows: TGCGCCAGCAGCCAGTCCGGGACAGGGGTCTCCTACGAGCAGTACTTC.

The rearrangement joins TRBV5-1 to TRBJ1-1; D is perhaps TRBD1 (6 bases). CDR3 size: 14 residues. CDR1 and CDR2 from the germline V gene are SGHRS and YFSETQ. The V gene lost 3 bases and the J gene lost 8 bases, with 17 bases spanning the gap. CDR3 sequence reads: CASSSLTLGTEAFF. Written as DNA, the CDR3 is TGCGCCAGCAGCTCCCTTACCTTAGGGACAGAAGCTTTCTTT.

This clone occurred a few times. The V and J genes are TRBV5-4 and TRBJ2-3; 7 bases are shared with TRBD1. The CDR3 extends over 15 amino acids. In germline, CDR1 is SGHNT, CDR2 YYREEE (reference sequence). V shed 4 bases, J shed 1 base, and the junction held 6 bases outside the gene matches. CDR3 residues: CASSRRDSRTDTQYF. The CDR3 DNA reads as TGTGCCAGCAGCCGTCGGGACAGCCGCACAGATACGCAGTATTTT. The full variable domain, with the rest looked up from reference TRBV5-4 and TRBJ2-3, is ETGVTQSPTHLIKTRGQQVTLRCSSQSGHNTVSWYQQALGQGPQFIFQYYREEENGRGNFPPRFSGLQFPNYSSELNVNALELDDSALYLCASSRRDSRTDTQYFGPGTRLTVL.

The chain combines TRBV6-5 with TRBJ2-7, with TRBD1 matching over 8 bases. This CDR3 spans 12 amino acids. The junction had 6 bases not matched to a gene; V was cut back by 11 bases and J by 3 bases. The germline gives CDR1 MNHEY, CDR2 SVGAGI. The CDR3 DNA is TGTGCCGTCCGGGACAGGTTCTACGAGCAGTACGTC. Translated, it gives CAVRDRFYEQYV.

The CDR3 bases are TGCGCCAGCAGCTTCTCAGGGGACACTGAAGCTTTCTTT. Translation: CASSFSGDTEAFF. The V call is TRBV5-1, the J call TRBJ1-1; tentatively, D is TRBD1 (6 bases). Germline V gene lookup returns CDR1 SGHRS and CDR2 YFSETQ. Trimming removed 2 bases from V and 3 bases from J, with 8 bases in between. This CDR3 is 13 amino acids long. Filled out from reference TRBV5-1 and TRBJ1-1, the complete variable domain reads KAGVTQTPRYLIKTRGQQVTLSCSPISGHRSVSWYQQTPGQGLQFLFEYFSETQRNKGNFPGRFSGRQFSNSRSEMNVSTLELGDSALYLCASSFSGDTEAFFGQGTRLTVV.

The CDR3 here is CASRNPGFLADTQYF. The CDR3 DNA reads as TGTGCCAGTAGGAACCCAGGGTTTTTGGCAGATACGCAGTATTTT. The J gene is TRBJ2-3, the V gene TRBV19; tentatively, D is TRBD1 (5 bases). This CDR3 has 15 amino acids. The V end was cut by 6 bases, the J end by 4 bases, with 17 bases between. Germline assignment: CDR1 LNHDA and CDR2 SQIVND (reference sequence).

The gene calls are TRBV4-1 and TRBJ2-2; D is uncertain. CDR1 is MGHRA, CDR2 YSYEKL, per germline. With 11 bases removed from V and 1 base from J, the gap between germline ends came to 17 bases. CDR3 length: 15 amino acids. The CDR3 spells CAARRVYGNTGELFF. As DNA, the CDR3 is TGCGCCGCTAGACGGGTTTATGGGAACACCGGGGAGCTGTTTTTT.

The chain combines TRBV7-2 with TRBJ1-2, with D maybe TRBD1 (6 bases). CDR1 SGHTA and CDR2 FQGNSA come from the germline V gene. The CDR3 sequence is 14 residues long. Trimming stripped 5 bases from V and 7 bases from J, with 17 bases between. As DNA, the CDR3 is TGTGCCAGCAGCCTCCGGGACATCAGCGGTGGCTACACCTTC. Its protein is CASSLRDISGGYTF.

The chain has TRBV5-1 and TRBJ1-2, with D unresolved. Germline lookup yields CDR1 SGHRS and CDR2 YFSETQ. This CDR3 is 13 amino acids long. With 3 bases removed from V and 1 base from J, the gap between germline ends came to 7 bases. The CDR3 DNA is TGCGCCAGCAGCTCGCGGGATAACTATGGCTACACCTTC. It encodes CASSSRDNYGYTF.

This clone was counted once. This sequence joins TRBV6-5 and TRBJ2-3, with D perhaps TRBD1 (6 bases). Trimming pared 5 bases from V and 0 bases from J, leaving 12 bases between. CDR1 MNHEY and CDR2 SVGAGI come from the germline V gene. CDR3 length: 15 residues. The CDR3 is CASSRGGPSTDTQYF. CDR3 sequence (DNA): TGTGCCAGCAGTAGAGGGGGTCCTAGCACAGATACGCAGTATTTT.

The CDR3 nucleotides read TGTGCCAGTAGCGGGGGGGTCCTGAATGAGCAGTTCTTC. Amino acid sequence: CASSGGVLNEQFF. The rearrangement links TRBV19 to TRBJ2-1, with 8 bases identical to TRBD2. Per the germline V gene, CDR1 is LNHDA and CDR2 is SQIVND (reference sequence). This CDR3 spans 13 amino acids. Trimming at V came to 6 bases and at J to 7 bases, leaving 5 bases not matched to a gene.

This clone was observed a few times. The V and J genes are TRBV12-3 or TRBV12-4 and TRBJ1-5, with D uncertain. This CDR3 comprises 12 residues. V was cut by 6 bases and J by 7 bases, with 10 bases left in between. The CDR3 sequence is CASRDGGQPQHF. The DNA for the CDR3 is TGTGCCAGCAGGGACGGAGGCCAGCCCCAGCATTTT.

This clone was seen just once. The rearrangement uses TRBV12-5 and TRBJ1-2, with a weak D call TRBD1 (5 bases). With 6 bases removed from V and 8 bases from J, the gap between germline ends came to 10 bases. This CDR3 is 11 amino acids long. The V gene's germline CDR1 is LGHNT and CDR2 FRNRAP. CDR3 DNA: TGTGCTAGTGGCGAAGGGGTCGGCTACACCTTC. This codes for CASGEGVGYTF.

CDR3 nucleotide sequence: TGTGCCAGCAGCGCCGTGGGGGCGGGACAGGGGACTATGTCCAATTCACCCCTCCACTTT. This sequence encodes CASSAVGAGQGTMSNSPLHF. The genes are TRBV9 and TRBJ1-6; 10 nucleotides align to TRBD1. The CDR3 contains 20 residues. The germline V gene encodes CDR1 SGDLS and CDR2 YYNGEE. Germline trimming cut 3 bases from V and 7 bases from J; bases unmatched to any gene: 19.

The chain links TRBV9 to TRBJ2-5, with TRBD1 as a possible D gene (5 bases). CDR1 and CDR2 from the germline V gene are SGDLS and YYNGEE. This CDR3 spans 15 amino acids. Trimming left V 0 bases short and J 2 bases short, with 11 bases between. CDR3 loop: CASSVGAGHQETQYF. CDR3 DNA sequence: TGTGCCAGCAGCGTAGGGGCAGGGCATCAAGAGACCCAGTACTTC.

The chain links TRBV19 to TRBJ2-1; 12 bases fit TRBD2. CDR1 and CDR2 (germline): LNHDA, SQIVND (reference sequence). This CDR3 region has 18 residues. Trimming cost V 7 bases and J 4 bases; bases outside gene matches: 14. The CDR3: CASKGLGTSGRGYNEQFF. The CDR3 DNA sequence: TGTGCCAGTAAAGGATTAGGGACTAGCGGGCGAGGATACAATGAGCAGTTCTTC.

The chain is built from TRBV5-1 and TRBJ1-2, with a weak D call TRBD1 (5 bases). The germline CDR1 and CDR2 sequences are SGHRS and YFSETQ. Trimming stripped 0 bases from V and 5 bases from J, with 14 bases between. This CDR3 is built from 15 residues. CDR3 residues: CASSLAGEGTYGYTF. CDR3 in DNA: TGCGCCAGCAGCTTGGCGGGGGAGGGGACTTATGGCTACACCTTC.

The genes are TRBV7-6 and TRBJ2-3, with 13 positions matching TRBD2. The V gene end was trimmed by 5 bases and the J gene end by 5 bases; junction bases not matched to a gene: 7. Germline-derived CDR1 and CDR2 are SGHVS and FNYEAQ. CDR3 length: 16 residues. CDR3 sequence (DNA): TGTGCCAGCAGCCCCGGACTAGCGGGGGATGGAGATACGCAGTATTTT. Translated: CASSPGLAGDGDTQYF. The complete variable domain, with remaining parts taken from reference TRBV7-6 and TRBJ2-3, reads GAGVSQSPRYKVTKRGQDVALRCDPISGHVSLYWYRQALGQGPEFLTYFNYEAQQDKSGLPNDRFSAERPEGSISTLTIQRTEQRDSAMYRCASSPGLAGDGDTQYFGPGTRLTVL.

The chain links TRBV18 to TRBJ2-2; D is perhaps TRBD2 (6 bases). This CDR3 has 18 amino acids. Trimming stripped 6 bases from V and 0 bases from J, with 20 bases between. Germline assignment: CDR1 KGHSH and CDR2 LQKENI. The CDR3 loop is CASSPLPMTSTNTGELFF. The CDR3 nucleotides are TGTGCCAGCTCCCCCCTTCCGATGACTAGTACGAACACCGGGGAGCTGTTTTTT.

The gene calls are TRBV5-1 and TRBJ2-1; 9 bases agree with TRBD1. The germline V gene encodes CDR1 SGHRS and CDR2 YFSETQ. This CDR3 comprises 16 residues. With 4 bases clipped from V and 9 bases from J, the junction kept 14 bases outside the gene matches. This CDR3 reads CASSPRGTGQSGEQFF. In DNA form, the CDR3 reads TGCGCCAGCAGCCCAAGGGGGACAGGGCAATCGGGTGAGCAGTTCTTC.

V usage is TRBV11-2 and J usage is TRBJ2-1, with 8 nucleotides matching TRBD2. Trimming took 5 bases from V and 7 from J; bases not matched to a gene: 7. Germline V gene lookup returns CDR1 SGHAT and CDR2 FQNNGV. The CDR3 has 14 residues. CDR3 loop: CASSTRLARNEQFF. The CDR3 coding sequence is TGTGCCAGCAGCACCAGACTAGCGCGGAATGAGCAGTTCTTC.

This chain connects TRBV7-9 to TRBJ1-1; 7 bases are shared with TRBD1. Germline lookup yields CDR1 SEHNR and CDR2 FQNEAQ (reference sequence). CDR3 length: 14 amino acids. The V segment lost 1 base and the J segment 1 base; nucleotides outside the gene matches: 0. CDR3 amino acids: CASSLGQGNTEAFF. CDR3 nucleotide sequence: TGTGCCAGCAGCTTAGGACAGGGGAACACTGAAGCTTTCTTT.

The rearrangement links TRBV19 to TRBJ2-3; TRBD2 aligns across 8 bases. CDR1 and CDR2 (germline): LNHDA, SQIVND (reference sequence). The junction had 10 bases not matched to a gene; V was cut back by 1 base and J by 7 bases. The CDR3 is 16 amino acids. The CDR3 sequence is CASSIGVSGGRNTQYF. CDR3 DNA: TGTGCCAGTAGTATAGGAGTAAGCGGGGGTCGTAATACGCAGTATTTT.